This entry lists 16 T cell receptor beta chains sequenced from one sample in a study of shared clonotypes between healthy human individuals. Sequencing was performed with immunoSEQ multiplex PCR; in TCRdb, only in-frame clones are kept and a portion is missing. The sample has over 950,000 clones; about 80% are singletons. Material: memory CD4+ T cells from PBMCs. The sample's subset: CD45RA-negative fraction. The source is a man younger than 30 in good health. Some clones in this sample may be carry-over from other donors' samples.

This clone occurred a few times. This chain links TRBV27 with TRBJ2-2, with TRBD2 matching 10 bases. Germline-derived CDR1 and CDR2 are MNHEY and SMNVEV (reference sequence). The CDR3 length is 17 residues. The junction had 14 bases not matched to a gene; V was cut back by 6 bases and J by 7 bases. CDR3: CASRSPYEAGGYGELFF. In DNA form, the CDR3 reads TGTGCCAGCAGGAGCCCCTACGAAGCGGGAGGGTACGGGGAGCTGTTTTTT.

In its sample, this clone was seen many times. V is TRBV5-4 and J is TRBJ1-3, with D possibly matching TRBD1 (5 bases). V was cut by 4 bases and J by 3 bases, with 14 bases left in between. This CDR3 is built from 15 residues. Germline lookup yields CDR1 SGHNT and CDR2 YYREEE (reference sequence). CDR3 sequence (DNA): TGTGCCAGCAGCCCTAATAGAGACAGTGGAAACACCATATATTTT. Translated: CASSPNRDSGNTIYF. The complete variable domain, with remaining parts taken from reference TRBV5-4 and TRBJ1-3, reads ETGVTQSPTHLIKTRGQQVTLRCSSQSGHNTVSWYQQALGQGPQFIFQYYREEENGRGNFPPRFSGLQFPNYSSELNVNALELDDSALYLCASSPNRDSGNTIYFGEGSWLTVV.

The chain joins TRBV6-1 to TRBJ2-2; TRBD1 is a possible D gene (6 bases). Germline CDR1 and CDR2: MNHNS and SASEGT. Trimming cost V 4 bases and J 5 bases, with 8 bases left between them. The CDR3 extends over 13 amino acids. CDR3 bases: TGTGCCAGCAGTGTTACAGGGACCGGGGAGCTGTTTTTT. As protein: CASSVTGTGELFF.

The chain has TRBV2 and TRBJ2-7, with a tentative D call TRBD2 (6 bases). V was clipped by 2 bases and J by 7 bases, with 15 bases between them. CDR3 length: 14 amino acids. CDR1 and CDR2 from the germline V gene are SNHLY and FYNNEI. The CDR3 DNA is TGTGCCAGCAGTGAAATAGGCAGAGCGGGTGAGCAGTACTTC. Residues: CASSEIGRAGEQYF.

This clone has only one observation. The rearrangement uses TRBV15 and TRBJ2-1; D may be TRBD2 (5 bases). Germline loops: CDR1 LNHNV, CDR2 YYDKDF (reference sequence). Trimming removed 8 bases from V and 0 bases from J, with 14 bases in between. This CDR3 is built from 15 residues. CDR3 DNA: TGTGCCACCGCTCCCCTTGGGAGCTCCTACAATGAGCAGTTCTTC. Translation gives CATAPLGSSYNEQFF.

CDR3 in DNA: TGTGCCAGCAGTTTATTGGGGGCTCAGCCCCAGCATTTT. Translating it yields CASSLLGAQPQHF. The V call is TRBV28, the J call TRBJ1-5; possible D gene TRBD1, 6 bases. CDR1 is MDHEN, CDR2 SYDVKM, per germline. The CDR3 is 13 amino acids. V was cut by 1 base and J by 6 bases, with 7 bases left in between.

This clone appeared a few times. This chain connects TRBV15 to TRBJ2-7; D is possibly TRBD2 (5 bases). The CDR3 length is 14 residues. From germline, CDR1 is LNHNV and CDR2 YYDKDF (reference sequence). Trimming shortened V by 0 bases and J by 6 bases, and 12 bases separated the two germline ends. The CDR3 sequence is CATSRDRGRAEQYF. CDR3 sequence (DNA): TGTGCCACCAGCAGAGATCGAGGGCGGGCCGAGCAGTACTTC.

This clone was detected a few times. The CDR3 coding sequence is TGTGCCAGCAGGTCACAGGGAACTTATAATTCACCCCTCCACTTT. Encoded protein: CASRSQGTYNSPLHF. The V call is TRBV28, the J call TRBJ1-6; D perhaps matches TRBD1 (6 bases). The CDR3 length is 15 residues. Germline CDR1 MDHEN, CDR2 SYDVKM. Trimming removed 6 bases from V and 4 bases from J, with 13 bases in between.

This clone came up a few times. The chain is built from TRBV2 and TRBJ2-2, with D possibly matching TRBD1 (5 bases). Germline assignment: CDR1 SNHLY and CDR2 FYNNEI. There are 14 residues in the CDR3. Trimming removed 4 bases from V and 6 bases from J, with 12 bases in between. The CDR3 coding sequence is TGTGCCAGCAGTGTCCGTACAGGATCCGGGGAGCTGTTTTTT. It is translated as CASSVRTGSGELFF.

About this clone itself: The same CDR3 can be traced to other DNA sequences in this sample. The chain is built from TRBV5-4 and TRBJ1-3; D unclear. CDR1 is SGHNT, CDR2 YYREEE, per germline (reference sequence). The CDR3 covers 13 residues. The ends were cut back, 3 bases at V and 0 bases at J, with 4 bases in the middle. The CDR3 coding sequence is TGTGCCAGCAGCTCACGCTCTGGAAACACCATATATTTT. This translates into CASSSRSGNTIYF.

This clone appeared once. This chain connects TRBV9 to TRBJ2-5; D is ambiguous. The CDR3 spans 16 residues. Germline V CDR1 and CDR2: SGDLS, YYNGEE. Trimming pared 6 bases from V and 0 bases from J, leaving 18 bases between. CDR3 in amino acids: CASTHGLFADQETQYF. The CDR3 DNA sequence: TGTGCCAGCACCCATGGATTGTTTGCGGACCAAGAGACCCAGTACTTC.

The V gene is TRBV5-1, the J gene TRBJ2-7, with 8 bases lining up with TRBD1. V trimming: 5 bases; J trimming: 7 bases; junction bases outside the gene matches: 11. The germline gives CDR1 SGHRS, CDR2 YFSETQ. CDR3 size: 14 residues. The CDR3 DNA is TGCGCCAGCAGAGCAACTCAGGGGGCTCGAGAGCAGTACTTC. This encodes CASRATQGAREQYF.

The chain recombines TRBV6-5 with TRBJ2-7, with TRBD1 matching over 8 bases. The CDR3 sequence is 15 residues long. CDR1 and CDR2 from the germline V gene are MNHEY and SVGAGI. J was trimmed by 4 bases and V by 6 bases; bases with no gene match: 11. CDR3 nucleotide sequence: TGTGCCAGCAGCCCCGCTGGCAGGGGGCCTTACGAGCAGTACTTC. Translated, it gives CASSPAGRGPYEQYF.

This chain joins TRBV9 and TRBJ2-4; no clear D. The CDR3 is 16 residues long. V was trimmed by 4 bases and J by 8 bases, leaving 22 bases between them. Germline V CDR1 and CDR2: SGDLS, YYNGEE. The CDR3 is CASSPARRNRGDIQYF. The DNA of the CDR3 is TGTGCCAGCAGCCCCGCACGCCGGAACAGAGGCGACATTCAGTACTTC.

This chain uses TRBV19 with TRBJ2-7, with unresolved D. Trimming cost V 9 bases and J 5 bases, with 20 bases left between them. From germline, CDR1 is LNHDA and CDR2 SQIVND (reference sequence). CDR3 length: 14 amino acids. This CDR3 is CARSQGSQIDEQYF. CDR3 DNA: TGTGCCAGGTCACAAGGGTCCCAAATAGACGAGCAGTACTTC.

Only one count was recorded for this clone. V is TRBV19 and J is TRBJ2-2; D possibly corresponds to TRBD1 (6 bases). The V and J ends lost 9 bases and 7 bases respectively, with 18 bases between them. This CDR3 is 14 amino acids long. From germline, CDR1 is LNHDA and CDR2 SQIVND (reference sequence). CDR3 sequence (DNA): TGTGCCAGCCAGACAGGAAGGATGGACGGGGAGCTGTTTTTT. Protein product: CASQTGRMDGELFF.